This T cell receptor beta chain was found in a study of cytomegalovirus exposure and HLA in healthy donors. TCRdb's copy holds only in-frame clones and misses some; the assay was immunoSEQ multiplex PCR. In the table there are 150,000 to 200,000 clones, roughly 84% of which are singletons. The sample consisted of PBMCs. The source is a man aged 18 to 29 in good health and CMV-seropositive.

The CDR3 DNA sequence: TGCAGCGTGGGACAGGGACTTAGAACTGAAGCTTTCTTT. Translation: CSVGQGLRTEAFF. The J gene is TRBJ1-1, the V gene TRBV29-1; 9 nucleotides match TRBD1. Germline V gene lookup returns CDR1 SQVTM and CDR2 ANQGSEA. The length of the CDR3 is 13 residues. J was trimmed by 5 bases and V by 6 bases; bases with no gene match: 7.